The next 27 T cell receptor beta chains were all read from a single sample in a study of PD-L1 blockade in urothelial cancer. Sample time point: pretreatment peripheral blood. Clones were read by immunoSEQ multiplex PCR, and TCRdb kept only the in-frame ones, dropping some. The profile shows roughly 49,000 clones, more than 70% of them singletons. The starting material was PBMCs, obtained around atezolizumab (anti-PD-L1) treatment. Every receptor here comes from a man between 60 and 75 years old with urothelial cancer.

This chain connects TRBV2 to TRBJ2-7; D uncertain. This CDR3 is 13 amino acids long. The V end lost 2 bases, the J end lost 0 bases, and 5 bases lay between the germline ends. CDR1 and CDR2 from the germline V gene are SNHLY and FYNNEI. The CDR3 region is CASSERGSYEQYF. In DNA, the CDR3 is TGTGCCAGCAGTGAAAGAGGCTCCTACGAGCAGTACTTC.

This clone was observed a single time. This sequence joins TRBV9 and TRBJ1-5, with TRBD1 identical over 7 bases. V lost 0 bases, J lost 7 bases, and 4 bases stayed unmatched. The CDR3 is made up of 14 amino acids. Germline-derived CDR1 and CDR2 are SGDLS and YYNGEE. The CDR3 region has the DNA TGTGCCAGCAGCGTAGGAGACAGGGTCCAGCCCCAGCATTTT. Protein product: CASSVGDRVQPQHF.

This clone was detected once. The rearrangement uses TRBV27 and TRBJ2-3, with 10 bases matching TRBD1. The CDR3 has 16 residues. Germline loops: CDR1 MNHEY, CDR2 SMNVEV (reference sequence). J lost 4 bases, V lost 5 bases, and 9 bases had no gene match. CDR3 coding DNA: TGTGCCAGCAGTGACAGGGGGCCTAGTGGATCAGATACGCAGTATTTT. Amino acids: CASSDRGPSGSDTQYF.

The chain joins TRBV5-1 to TRBJ2-5; D perhaps matches TRBD1 (7 bases). Germline V gives CDR1 SGHRS, CDR2 YFSETQ. The CDR3 has 14 residues. Between the trimmed V and J ends, which lost 4 bases and 5 bases, there was a span of 15 bases. CDR3 nucleotides: TGCGCCAGCAGCGAGGGCCCAGGGGGGGAGACCCAGTACTTC. This translates into CASSEGPGGETQYF.

The chain recombines TRBV27 with TRBJ1-5; TRBD1 might be the D (5 bases). Trimming shortened V by 6 bases and J by 5 bases, and 14 bases separated the two germline ends. The CDR3 loop spans 14 amino acids. Germline CDR1 and CDR2: MNHEY and SMNVEV (reference sequence). The CDR3: CASSRNDRDQPQHF. The CDR3 nucleotides are TGTGCCAGCAGCCGAAACGACAGAGATCAGCCCCAGCATTTT.

This rearrangement joins TRBV11-1 to TRBJ1-3; TRBD1 matches at 8 bases. Germline trimming cut 4 bases from V and 2 bases from J; bases unmatched to any gene: 7. The CDR3 has 16 residues. Germline-derived CDR1 and CDR2 are SGHAT and FQDESV (reference sequence). CDR3 nucleotides: TGTGCCAGCAGCTCCGACTCCAGGGGGCCTGGAAACACCATATATTTT. It codes for CASSSDSRGPGNTIYF. Using reference TRBV11-1 and TRBJ1-3 for the parts outside the CDR3, the full variable domain is EAEVAQSPRYKITEKSQAVAFWCDPISGHATLYWYRQILGQGPELLVQFQDESVVDDSQLPKDRFSAERLKGVDSTLKIQPAELGDSAMYLCASSSDSRGPGNTIYFGEGSWLTVV.

V gene TRBV5-1 combines with J gene TRBJ2-7; 12 nucleotides match TRBD2. V dropped 4 bases and J dropped 6; count of bases not matched to a gene: 2. The CDR3 is made up of 13 amino acids. Germline CDR1 SGHRS, CDR2 YFSETQ. Written as DNA, the CDR3 is TGCGCCAGCAGCCTGACTAGCGGGAGCGAGCAGTACTTC. Translation gives CASSLTSGSEQYF.

The chain carries TRBV7-8 and TRBJ1-2; 7 bases agree with TRBD1. This CDR3 comprises 14 residues. V gave up 4 bases and J gave up 4 bases; unmatched junction bases: 6. Germline CDR1 reads SGHVS; CDR2 reads FQNEAQ. The CDR3 nucleotides read TGTGCCAGCAGCTACGGACAGGCCGTCTATGGCTACACCTTC. Encoded protein: CASSYGQAVYGYTF.

The chain has TRBV9 and TRBJ1-2; D is uncertain. The CDR3 spans 15 residues. Germline CDR1 is SGDLS and CDR2 is YYNGEE. V was clipped by 4 bases and J by 2 bases, with 15 bases between them. CDR3 coding DNA: TGTGCCAGCAGCCCCTCCGCTTTGGGCAACTATGGCTACACCTTC. Amino acids: CASSPSALGNYGYTF. The full variable domain, with the rest looked up from reference TRBV9 and TRBJ1-2, is DSGVTQTPKHLITATGQRVTLRCSPRSGDLSVYWYQQSLDQGLQFLIQYYNGEERAKGNILERFSAQQFPDLHSELNLSSLELGDSALYFCASSPSALGNYGYTFGSGTRLTVV.

This clone has only a few counts. The chain uses TRBV11-2 and TRBJ1-6; D gene ambiguous. The V and J ends lost 2 bases and 7 bases respectively, with 12 bases between them. Germline V gene sequence: CDR1 SGHAT, CDR2 FQNNGV. This CDR3 spans 15 amino acids. CDR3 in DNA: TGTGCCAGCAGCTTATCTCTTGGAGGGAATTCACCCCTCCACTTT. It yields the protein CASSLSLGGNSPLHF.

The chain recombines TRBV10-3 with TRBJ1-2, with TRBD1 matching 7 bases. CDR3 length: 14 residues. Trimming removed 4 bases from V and 0 bases from J; junction bases left unmatched: 2. Germline V gene data show CDR1 as ENHRY and CDR2 as SYGVKD. CDR3 sequence: CAISATGTNYGYTF. DNA for the CDR3: TGTGCCATCAGTGCGACAGGGACTAACTATGGCTACACCTTC.

The J gene is TRBJ2-7, the V gene TRBV9; 12 nucleotides align to TRBD2. The CDR3 covers 15 residues. Germline V gene data show CDR1 as SGDLS and CDR2 as YYNGEE. Trimming at V came to 4 bases and at J to 5 bases, leaving 7 bases not matched to a gene. CDR3 DNA: TGTGCCAGCAGCTCCGGACTAGCGGGATTACACGAGCAGTACTTC. Protein product: CASSSGLAGLHEQYF.

The chain employs TRBV6-5 and TRBJ1-1, with TRBD1 matching 7 bases. J gave up 1 base and V 10 bases, and 12 bases lay outside the gene matches. The CDR3 consists of 15 residues. CDR1 is MNHEY, CDR2 SVGAGI, per germline. CDR3: CATGSDREGNTEAFF. The CDR3 DNA is TGTGCCACTGGGAGTGACAGGGAAGGGAACACTGAAGCTTTCTTT.

The rearrangement links TRBV27 to TRBJ1-2, with D maybe TRBD1 (6 bases). V was trimmed by 2 bases and J by 3 bases, leaving 16 bases between them. From germline, CDR1 is MNHEY and CDR2 SMNVEV (reference sequence). The CDR3 extends over 16 amino acids. The CDR3 protein is CASSLAGQGKDYGYTF. The CDR3, as DNA: TGTGCCAGCAGTTTAGCTGGCCAGGGGAAGGACTATGGCTACACCTTC.

A single count supports this clone. This rearrangement joins TRBV10-1 to TRBJ2-3; tentatively, D is TRBD2 (6 bases). There are 14 residues in the CDR3. V lost 4 bases and J 0 bases, leaving 8 bases between the germline ends. Looked up from germline, CDR1 is WNHNN and CDR2 is SYGVQD (reference sequence). CDR3 DNA: TGCGCCAGCAGTGCTCGGGGGAGCACAGATACGCAGTATTTT. It is translated as CASSARGSTDTQYF.

The CDR3 DNA follows: TGTGCCAGCAGCTTAGACCCAGGGACCCAGTACTTC. Translation: CASSLDPGTQYF. V and J are TRBV7-9 and TRBJ2-5; D not resolved. The V gene's germline CDR1 is SEHNR and CDR2 FQNEAQ (reference sequence). The CDR3 length is 12 residues. V was trimmed by 1 base and J by 7 bases, leaving 7 bases between them. The full variable domain, with the rest looked up from reference TRBV7-9 and TRBJ2-5, is DTGVSQNPRHKITKRGQNVTFRCDPISEHNRLYWYRQTLGQGPEFLTYFQNEAQLEKSRLLSDRFSAERPKGSFSTLEIQRTEQGDSAMYLCASSLDPGTQYFGPGTRLLVL.

V and J are TRBV27 and TRBJ2-5, with no clear D. Trimming removed 2 bases at V and 1 base at J, with 8 bases between. CDR1 and CDR2 from the germline V gene are MNHEY and SMNVEV (reference sequence). This CDR3 has 14 amino acids. Written as DNA, the CDR3 is TGTGCCAGCAGTTTAATAACAAGCCAAGAGACCCAGTACTTC. Translating it yields CASSLITSQETQYF.

This clone has just a few counts. The V and J genes are TRBV12-5 and TRBJ2-7, with 8 bases lining up with TRBD1. Losses at the gene ends were 5 bases for V and 5 bases for J; bases not matched to a gene: 5. CDR3 length: 13 amino acids. CDR1 and CDR2 from the germline V gene are LGHNT and FRNRAP. This chain's CDR3 is CASGGRQGNEQYF. Written as DNA, the CDR3 is TGTGCTAGTGGTGGACGACAGGGGAACGAGCAGTACTTC.

V usage is TRBV19 and J usage is TRBJ2-7; 7 bases fit TRBD1. The CDR3 is 13 residues long. Looked up from germline, CDR1 is LNHDA and CDR2 is SQIVND (reference sequence). Trimming removed 8 bases from V and 6 bases from J; junction bases left unmatched: 10. In nucleotides, the CDR3 is TGTGCCAGTTCTCCAACCGGGACAGCCGAGCAGTACTTC. Amino acids: CASSPTGTAEQYF.

This clone came up a few times. The CDR3 nucleotides read TGCGCCAGCAGGCCTAGCGGGATCCCAGTCGAGAATGAGCAGTTCTTC. Its translation: CASRPSGIPVENEQFF. V usage is TRBV5-1 and J usage is TRBJ2-1; the match to TRBD2 covers 9 bases. The CDR3 is 16 amino acids. In germline, CDR1 is SGHRS, CDR2 YFSETQ. V lost 5 bases to trimming and J lost 7 bases; unmatched junction nucleotides: 13.

The genes are TRBV7-8 and TRBJ1-6; D perhaps matches TRBD1 (6 bases). This CDR3 has 16 amino acids. Germline CDR1 and CDR2: SGHVS and FQNEAQ. Trimming shortened V by 5 bases and J by 5 bases, and 16 bases separated the two germline ends. CDR3: CASSILRDTNNSPLHF. The DNA for the CDR3 is TGTGCCAGCAGCATACTCCGGGACACCAATAATTCACCCCTCCACTTT.

This chain links TRBV7-8 with TRBJ1-5; D unclear. CDR3 length: 19 amino acids. The germline V gene has CDR1 SGHVS and CDR2 FQNEAQ. V was shortened by 1 base and J by 6 bases, with 25 bases between the two germline ends. CDR3 sequence: CASSLVFGQNLLSGQPQHF. CDR3 nucleotide sequence: TGTGCCAGCAGCTTAGTATTCGGTCAGAACCTGCTCTCGGGTCAGCCCCAGCATTTT.

This clone is a singleton in its sample. The DNA for the CDR3 is TGTGCCAGCAGCTTAGTACTGACAACGTACGAGCAGTACTTC. Translation: CASSLVLTTYEQYF. V is TRBV11-2 and J is TRBJ2-7; no reliable D call. The ends were cut back, 1 base at V and 4 bases at J, with 11 bases in the middle. The CDR3 consists of 14 residues. CDR1 is SGHAT and CDR2 is FQNNGV in the germline V gene.

This chain connects TRBV29-1 to TRBJ2-7; 8 positions match TRBD2. This CDR3 comprises 13 residues. The germline gives CDR1 SQVTM, CDR2 ANQGSEA. V was pared by 7 bases and J by 0 bases, with 5 bases of the junction left unmatched. In DNA form, the CDR3 reads TGCAGCGCCGGCGGGAGGAGCTCCTACGAGCAGTACTTC. The encoded protein is CSAGGRSSYEQYF.

The chain employs TRBV19 and TRBJ2-5; D is unclear. CDR3 size: 12 residues. V was cut by 1 base and J by 3 bases, with 3 bases left in between. CDR1 is LNHDA, CDR2 SQIVND, per germline (reference sequence). CDR3 amino acids: CASSIGKETQYF. Here the CDR3 DNA reads TGTGCCAGTAGTATAGGTAAAGAGACCCAGTACTTC.

The chain joins TRBV19 to TRBJ2-1; 7 nucleotides line up with TRBD2. Germline CDR1 is LNHDA and CDR2 is SQIVND (reference sequence). There are 16 residues in the CDR3. Unmatched junction bases numbered 13, after V lost 5 bases and J lost 6 bases. The CDR3 DNA is TGTGCCAGTAGTCAGGCGTCTAGCGGCACCCGCAATGAGCAGTTCTTC. Translation: CASSQASSGTRNEQFF.

This rearrangement joins TRBV19 to TRBJ1-4; D may be TRBD1 (5 bases). Trimming stripped 5 bases from V and 8 bases from J, with 15 bases between. Germline CDR1 reads LNHDA; CDR2 reads SQIVND (reference sequence). The CDR3 has 14 residues. The CDR3 coding sequence is TGTGCCAGTAGTGGGGCGGGACGGACCGAAAAACTGTTTTTT. Translation: CASSGAGRTEKLFF.